Presented here are 2 T cell receptor beta chains from one specimen sequenced in a study of CD8+ T cells in alopecia areata. Extraction and reverse transcription of RNA yielded cDNA as the sequencing template. The table came from immunoSEQ multiplex PCR; TCRdb's copy has only in-frame clones and leaves some out. This table holds 65,000 to 90,000 clones, roughly 51% found once. Sequenced sample: NKG2D-high CD8+ T cells sorted from blood. The receptors stem from a human donor with alopecia areata.

This sequence joins TRBV11-2 and TRBJ1-1, with D unresolved. The germline V gene has CDR1 SGHAT and CDR2 FQNNGV. Trimming pared 3 bases from V and 8 bases from J, leaving 13 bases between. The CDR3 length is 13 residues. The CDR3 loop is CASSFWEVREAFF. Here the CDR3 DNA reads TGTGCCAGCAGCTTCTGGGAGGTTCGAGAAGCTTTCTTT.

This clone was observed a few times. This sequence joins TRBV4-1 and TRBJ2-1; 7 bases agree with TRBD2. V shed 3 bases, J shed 11 bases, and the junction held 7 bases outside the gene matches. CDR1 and CDR2 from the germline V gene are MGHRA and YSYEKL. The CDR3 covers 13 residues. The CDR3 protein is CASSQPGLPKQFF. DNA of the CDR3: TGCGCCAGCAGCCAGCCGGGACTACCAAAGCAGTTCTTC.